This TCR beta chain stems from a study of identical twins. Regarding the study as a whole: Within cord blood, abundant beta clonotypes carried fewer insertions, but memory repertoires showed no such trend.

With V trimmed by 3 bases and J by 2 bases, 6 bases remained unmatched. The germline V gene has CDR1 DFQATT and CDR2 SNEGSKA (reference sequence). CDR3 size: 15 residues. A universal primer site was created by template switching, with the cDNA bearing unique molecular identifiers. In TCRdb, the 5' RACE reads were re-called with MiXCR into one record per CDR3 protein. The table has hundreds of thousands of distinct CDR3 sequences, about 14% seen once. With regard to this clonotype: The antigen is not known.

Sequencing used memory (CD45RO+) T cells sorted from blood. V usage is TRBV20-1 and J usage is TRBJ2-7; 11 bases map to TRBD1. This sequence originates from a woman younger than 30 in good health. CDR3 DNA: TGCAGTGCTAGCGGGATGGGACAGGGGGCCTACGAGCAGTACTTC. It yields the protein CSASGMGQGAYEQYF.